One sample yielded the 23 T cell receptor beta chains listed below, sequenced in a study of blood T cell repertoires in COVID-19. The data were produced by immunoSEQ multiplex PCR, yet TCRdb's version contains in-frame clones alone and is incomplete. This sample has about 93,000 clones, with roughly 85% found just once. Sequencing was performed on peripheral blood. The receptor source for this set is a human donor in a cohort sampled during active COVID-19.

The V gene is TRBV7-3, the J gene TRBJ1-1, with 7 bases lining up with TRBD1. This CDR3 has 13 amino acids. The V gene end was trimmed by 5 bases and the J gene end by 7 bases; junction bases not matched to a gene: 7. Germline lookup yields CDR1 SGHTA and CDR2 FQGTGA. For the CDR3, the DNA is TGTGCCAGCAGCGTCGCAGGGGGTTTTGAAGCTTTCTTT. Amino acids: CASSVAGGFEAFF.

This chain joins TRBV30 and TRBJ2-5; 7 bases line up with TRBD1. Looked up from germline, CDR1 is GTSNPN and CDR2 is SVGIG (reference sequence). Trimming at V came to 2 bases and at J to 1 base, leaving 4 bases not matched to a gene. The CDR3 is 14 residues long. CDR3: CAWSPRTGQETQYF. The CDR3 DNA sequence: TGTGCCTGGAGTCCCCGGACAGGCCAAGAGACCCAGTACTTC.

This chain links TRBV5-5 with TRBJ2-1; possible D gene TRBD1, 6 bases. From germline, CDR1 is SGHKS and CDR2 YYEKEE (reference sequence). V was clipped by 1 base and J by 1 base, with 12 bases between them. This CDR3 has 16 amino acids. DNA for the CDR3: TGTGCCAGCAGCTTGACCCCAGGGGAGTCCTACAATGAGCAGTTCTTC. Translation: CASSLTPGESYNEQFF.

The chain carries TRBV28 and TRBJ1-2; no definite D call. V lost 8 bases and J 7 bases, leaving 14 bases between the germline ends. CDR3 length equals 12 residues. Germline V gene sequence: CDR1 MDHEN, CDR2 SYDVKM. The CDR3 DNA sequence: TGTGCCAGCTCGACCCTCCGGGGTGGCTACACCTTC. It specifies CASSTLRGGYTF.

This clone occurred a few times. The chain uses TRBV4-1 and TRBJ2-1; TRBD2 aligns across 7 bases. The CDR3 consists of 14 residues. From germline, CDR1 is MGHRA and CDR2 YSYEKL. The trim removed 4 bases at V and 8 bases at J, leaving 8 bases unmatched. The DNA of the CDR3 is TGCGCCAGCAGCCGTCAGGCGGGAGTTGATGAGCAGTTCTTC. Its protein is CASSRQAGVDEQFF.

This rearrangement joins TRBV2 to TRBJ2-1; D unclear. This CDR3 contains 13 residues. Germline V gene sequence: CDR1 SNHLY, CDR2 FYNNEI. Trimming removed 5 bases at V and 1 base at J, with 6 bases between. CDR3 DNA: TGTGCCAGCAGTCGAACATCCTACAATGAGCAGTTCTTC. It codes for CASSRTSYNEQFF.

This clone has a count of ten or more. The CDR3 coding sequence is TGCGCCAGCAGCTCCGGGTCTTTCTACGAGCAGTACTTC. This gives the protein CASSSGSFYEQYF. The chain carries TRBV5-1 and TRBJ2-7; no firm D call. V dropped 3 bases and J dropped 3 bases, with 10 bases sitting between them. Germline CDR1 reads SGHRS; CDR2 reads YFSETQ. CDR3 size: 13 residues.

CDR3 nucleotides: TGTGCCAGCGTAACGAGACAGGGAGATTCACCCCTCCACTTT. The encoded protein is CASVTRQGDSPLHF. The chain is built from TRBV6-5 and TRBJ1-6; TRBD1 matches at 7 bases. This CDR3 region has 14 residues. The germline V gene has CDR1 MNHEY and CDR2 SVGAGI. V gave up 8 bases and J gave up 8 bases; unmatched junction bases: 9.

The chain employs TRBV5-4 and TRBJ2-2; 8 nucleotides line up with TRBD1. Germline-derived CDR1 and CDR2 are SGHNT and YYREEE (reference sequence). J was trimmed by 5 bases and V by 3 bases; bases with no gene match: 9. The CDR3 covers 16 residues. This CDR3 is CASSSARGRVTGELFF. The CDR3 region has the DNA TGTGCCAGCAGCTCGGCCAGGGGGCGTGTAACCGGGGAGCTGTTTTTT.

V gene TRBV27 combines with J gene TRBJ2-7, with D perhaps matching TRBD2 (5 bases). CDR1 and CDR2 from the germline V gene are MNHEY and SMNVEV (reference sequence). This CDR3 is 15 amino acids long. The V and J ends lost 5 bases and 2 bases respectively, with 16 bases between them. The CDR3 reads CASSTRAGYTYEQYF. The CDR3 DNA reads TGTGCCAGCAGTACCCGCGCGGGCTATACCTACGAGCAGTACTTC.

The CDR3 here is CASSQGGQGKSNGLTF. CDR3 DNA: TGCGCCAGCAGCCAAGGGGGACAGGGAAAATCCAATGGTCTCACCTTC. The gene calls are TRBV4-1 and TRBJ1-2, with 9 positions matching TRBD1. Germline assignment: CDR1 MGHRA and CDR2 YSYEKL. The CDR3 totals 16 residues. V shed 1 base, J shed 13 bases, and the junction held 16 bases outside the gene matches.

In regard to this clone: The germline gene is not matched at one end of the junction; a read error may be the cause. This rearrangement joins TRBV3-1 (or the pseudogene TRBV3-2) to TRBJ2-4, with D perhaps TRBD2 (6 bases). Per the germline V gene, CDR1 is LGHDT and CDR2 is YNNKEL (reference sequence). This CDR3 contains 13 residues. CDR3 in amino acids: CASSVGLADRRSF. In DNA form, the CDR3 reads TGTGCCAGCAGCGTGGGACTCGCGGACCGTAGGAGCTTC.

The gene calls are TRBV5-1 and TRBJ1-2; no clear D gene. Per germline, CDR1 SGHRS and CDR2 YFSETQ. CDR3 length: 13 residues. Trimming shortened V by 3 bases and J by 7 bases, and 13 bases separated the two germline ends. For the CDR3, the DNA is TGCGCCAGCAGCTCCTCTAGGTTCTCTGGCTACACCTTC. Protein product: CASSSSRFSGYTF. The entire variable domain, with the rest obtained from reference TRBV5-1 and TRBJ1-2, is as follows: KAGVTQTPRYLIKTRGQQVTLSCSPISGHRSVSWYQQTPGQGLQFLFEYFSETQRNKGNFPGRFSGRQFSNSRSEMNVSTLELGDSALYLCASSSSRFSGYTFGSGTRLTVV.

The CDR3: CATSTANYGYTF. CDR3 bases: TGCGCCACCTCGACAGCTAACTATGGCTACACCTTC. The V call is TRBV10-2, the J call TRBJ1-2; perhaps TRBD1 as D (5 bases). The V gene's germline CDR1 is WSHSY and CDR2 SAAADI. The CDR3 covers 12 residues. The V end was cut by 10 bases, the J end by 0 bases, with 9 bases between.

This sequence joins TRBV5-1 and TRBJ2-6; 7 nucleotides line up with TRBD2. This CDR3 has 18 amino acids. V was pared by 2 bases and J by 0 bases, with 8 bases of the junction left unmatched. Germline V gene data show CDR1 as SGHRS and CDR2 as YFSETQ. The CDR3 coding sequence is TGCGCCAGCAGCTTCTATAGCGGGCGGAGCTCTGGGGCCAACGTCCTGACTTTC. This codes for CASSFYSGRSSGANVLTF.

This clone was counted a few times. A junction boundary mismatches the germline segment, possibly from a read error. The J gene is TRBJ2-7, the V gene TRBV10-1, with 12 bases that match TRBD1. The CDR3 extends over 12 amino acids. In germline, CDR1 is WNHNN, CDR2 SYGVQD (reference sequence). CDR3 sequence: CASRLGQGAIFF. The DNA of the CDR3 is TGCGCCAGCAGACTGGGACAGGGGGCGATTTTCTTC.

V and J are TRBV5-6 and TRBJ2-1; TRBD2 agrees at 8 bases. Germline loops: CDR1 SGHDT, CDR2 YYEEEE. Unmatched junction bases numbered 9, after V lost 2 bases and J lost 5 bases. The CDR3 is 16 residues long. This CDR3 is CASSLPSGPTDNEQFF. CDR3 in DNA: TGTGCCAGCAGCTTACCTAGCGGGCCGACCGACAATGAGCAGTTCTTC.

This sequence joins TRBV5-1 and TRBJ2-5; TRBD1 aligns across 7 bases. The CDR3 contains 14 residues. The ends lost 3 bases at V and 3 bases at J; junction bases unmatched: 5. Per germline, CDR1 SGHRS and CDR2 YFSETQ. DNA of the CDR3: TGCGCCAGCAGCTCGGGACAGAGTAAAGAGACCCAGTACTTC. It specifies CASSSGQSKETQYF. The full variable domain, in which reference TRBV5-1 and TRBJ2-5 provide the parts outside the CDR3, is KAGVTQTPRYLIKTRGQQVTLSCSPISGHRSVSWYQQTPGQGLQFLFEYFSETQRNKGNFPGRFSGRQFSNSRSEMNVSTLELGDSALYLCASSSGQSKETQYFGPGTRLLVL.

The rearrangement links TRBV6-5 to TRBJ1-6, with a tentative D call TRBD1 (6 bases). V was cut by 2 bases and J by 5 bases, with 10 bases left in between. This CDR3 region has 15 residues. Germline V lookup: CDR1 MNHEY, CDR2 SVGAGI. The CDR3 sequence: CASSYGGQHNSPLHF. CDR3 nucleotides: TGTGCCAGCAGTTACGGGGGACAACATAATTCACCCCTCCACTTT.

V usage is TRBV18 and J usage is TRBJ2-3; a possible D gene is TRBD1 (5 bases). V lost 2 bases and J lost 2, with 11 bases in between. Germline lookup yields CDR1 KGHSH and CDR2 LQKENI. The CDR3 spans 15 residues. CDR3 nucleotide sequence: TGTGCCAGCTCACCAAAAGTAGGGGTCACAGATACGCAGTATTTT. It codes for CASSPKVGVTDTQYF.

The chain has TRBV5-6 and TRBJ1-3, with D uncertain. The CDR3 loop spans 14 amino acids. Germline CDR1 reads SGHDT; CDR2 reads YYEEEE. V shed 2 bases and J shed 4 bases, with 10 bases lying between them. The CDR3 loop reads CASSFSGSGNTIYF. CDR3 bases: TGTGCCAGCAGCTTTTCAGGCTCGGGAAACACCATATATTTT.

In its sample, this clone was seen once. The chain employs TRBV24-1 and TRBJ2-7; 8 bases are a match to TRBD1. The CDR3 runs to 18 residues. V was pared by 4 bases and J by 5 bases, with 18 bases of the junction left unmatched. Germline assignment: CDR1 KGHDR and CDR2 SFDVKD. This chain's CDR3 is CATSDGRKRGQDPNEQYF. In DNA, the CDR3 is TGTGCCACCAGTGACGGTAGAAAGAGGGGACAGGACCCGAACGAGCAGTACTTC.

This clone was seen repeatedly, ten times or more. CDR3 sequence (DNA): TGTGCCAGCAGTGAAAACCCACCTATATACGAGCAGTACTTC. It codes for CASSENPPIYEQYF. The V call is TRBV6-1, the J call TRBJ2-7; unclear D gene. Trimming took off 2 bases at V and 4 bases at J, with 12 bases between the two ends. The germline V gene has CDR1 MNHNS and CDR2 SASEGT. This CDR3 spans 14 amino acids.